These 24 T cell receptor beta chains originate from one sample sequenced in a study of glioma-infiltrating T cells (dated by TCRdb to between 2015 and 2016). The sample was run on an Illumina MiSeq. TCR alpha and beta CDR3 regions were amplified with the iRepertoire nested amplicon-rescue multiplex PCR (arm-PCR) platform from RNA. The raw public reads went through TCRdb reprocessing: fastp at Q25, MiXCR clone calling, in-frame beta chains kept. All rows with the same CDR3 protein become a single entry with the most common DNA and genes. This sample holds some 99,000 distinct CDR3 sequences; less than 30% were observed only once. The top ten hold around 30% of the sample. The sample consisted of glioma tissue, nonneoplastic brain tissue, or PBMCs (not recorded which). The receptors here all came from a human donor with low-grade glioma or glioblastoma, undergoing nonglioma brain surgery, or in good health (not recorded which).

As regards this clonotype: The CDR3 ends on some other residue instead of the conserved phenylalanine or tryptophan, so this is likely a read error. The chain joins TRBV27 to TRBJ1-2, with D uncertain. V lost 4 bases, J lost 11 bases, and 14 bases lay in between. The CDR3 length is 12 residues. Looked up from germline, CDR1 is MNHEY and CDR2 is SMNVEV (reference sequence). CDR3 region: CASSSRGPGYTC. CDR3 bases: TGTGCCAGCAGTTCGAGAGGGCCTGGATACACCTGC.

This clonotype was counted at least ten times. The chain couples TRBV5-1 to TRBJ2-5; maybe TRBD1 (6 bases). Germline lookup yields CDR1 SGHRS and CDR2 YFSETQ. CDR3 size: 14 residues. Trimming shortened V by 2 bases and J by 2 bases, and 10 bases separated the two germline ends. The CDR3 DNA follows: TGCGCCAGCAGCTTCGGCAGGGGACAAGAGACCCAGTACTTC. Translating it yields CASSFGRGQETQYF.

This clonotype was counted many times. This chain joins TRBV6-1 and TRBJ2-1; possibly TRBD2 for D (6 bases). CDR3 length equals 15 residues. The V end lost 5 bases, the J end lost 3 bases, and 14 bases lay between the germline ends. Germline lookup yields CDR1 MNHNS and CDR2 SASEGT. For the CDR3, the DNA is TGTGCCAGCAGTTCGTGGGACTTCCTCTACAATGAGCAGTTCTTC. Translated, it gives CASSSWDFLYNEQFF.

This clonotype was seen ten or more times. V and J are TRBV3-1 and TRBJ2-7; D is unresolved. Germline CDR1 LGHDT, CDR2 YNNKEL (reference sequence). CDR3 size: 14 residues. The V gene lost 0 bases and the J gene lost 0 bases, with 6 bases spanning the gap. CDR3 protein: CASSQDPSSYEQYF. As DNA, the CDR3 is TGTGCCAGCAGCCAAGATCCCAGCTCCTACGAGCAGTACTTC.

This clonotype was detected many times. This chain connects TRBV20-1 to TRBJ2-5; 9 bases fit TRBD2. The ends lost 5 bases at V and 6 bases at J; junction bases unmatched: 7. This CDR3 spans 13 amino acids. Germline CDR1 DFQATT, CDR2 SNEGSKA (reference sequence). Here the CDR3 DNA reads TGCAGTGCTCCGATAGCGGGGGCGAAGACCCAGTACTTC. Protein product: CSAPIAGAKTQYF.

Note on this clonotype: This clone may be a read error of a much larger clone one base away. V usage is TRBV4-2 and J usage is TRBJ2-5, with D hard to call. This CDR3 comprises 16 residues. Germline lookup yields CDR1 LGHNA and CDR2 YNFKEQ. The V gene lost 1 base and the J gene lost 4 bases, with 16 bases spanning the gap. The CDR3 region has the DNA TGTGCCAGCAGCCAAGTGAGTAGCTGGACCGGAGAGACCCAGTACTTC. Protein sequence: CASSQVSSWTGETQYF.

On this clonotype: A read error may produce the germline difference seen at one junction end. The rearrangement joins TRBV14 to TRBJ2-1; 7 bases line up with TRBD2. This CDR3 region has 15 residues. Per the germline V gene, CDR1 is SGHDN and CDR2 is FVKESK. CDR3 sequence: CASSQGGTIYNKQFF. The CDR3 DNA follows: TGTGCCAGCAGCCAGGGGGGGACTATCTACAATAAGCAGTTCTTC.

This clonotype occurred many times. The rearrangement links TRBV6-2 or TRBV6-3 to TRBJ2-5, with TRBD2 matching over 10 bases. Germline CDR1 MNHEY, CDR2 SVGEGT. The V segment lost 5 bases and the J segment 2 bases; nucleotides outside the gene matches: 5. CDR3 length: 15 amino acids. The CDR3 spells CASSGGTSDQETQYF. CDR3 DNA: TGTGCCAGCAGTGGGGGGACTAGCGATCAAGAGACCCAGTACTTC.

This clonotype appeared many times. The chain joins TRBV2 to TRBJ2-3; D call uncertain. V was pared by 6 bases and J by 6 bases, with 10 bases between. The CDR3 runs 12 residues. The germline CDR1 and CDR2 sequences are SNHLY and FYNNEI. Here the CDR3 reads CASSATADTQYF. CDR3 coding DNA: TGTGCCAGCAGCGCTACGGCGGATACGCAGTATTTT.

This chain joins TRBV6-6 and TRBJ2-5, with TRBD2 identical over 7 bases. CDR1 MNHNY and CDR2 SVGAGI come from the germline V gene (reference sequence). The J segment lost 4 bases and the V segment lost 6 bases, leaving 11 bases of the junction unmatched. The CDR3 is 15 residues long. CDR3 amino acids: CASRPSGTGGETQYF. CDR3 DNA sequence: TGTGCCAGCAGACCTTCCGGGACGGGGGGAGAGACCCAGTACTTC.

A few counts support this clonotype. The rearrangement uses TRBV5-1 and TRBJ1-5; TRBD1 might be the D (6 bases). The CDR3 has 14 residues. Per the germline V gene, CDR1 is SGHRS and CDR2 is YFSETQ. V lost 4 bases, J lost 8 bases, and 16 bases lay in between. This CDR3 reads CASSGGGHAEPQHF. The CDR3 DNA follows: TGCGCCAGCAGCGGCGGGGGACATGCGGAGCCCCAGCATTTT.

The sample holds a few counts of this clonotype. This rearrangement joins TRBV7-2 to TRBJ2-2, with 11 bases fitting TRBD2. CDR3 length: 15 residues. V trimming: 7 bases; J trimming: 4 bases; junction bases outside the gene matches: 5. CDR1 is SGHTA, CDR2 FQGNSA, per germline. The CDR3 DNA follows: TGTGCCAGCACATTAGCGGGGGGGCCCACCGGGGAGCTGTTTTTT. Amino acids: CASTLAGGPTGELFF.

The V call is TRBV29-1, the J call TRBJ1-2; D ambiguous. V lost 3 bases, J lost 4 bases, and 12 bases lay in between. This CDR3 spans 13 amino acids. The V gene's germline CDR1 is SQVTM and CDR2 ANQGSEA. CDR3 protein: CSVDSFLGYGYTF. The CDR3 nucleotides are TGCAGCGTTGATAGTTTTTTAGGCTATGGCTACACCTTC.

This clonotype has a count of ten or more. The J gene is TRBJ2-1, the V gene TRBV28; D is uncertain. Deletions cut 6 bases from V and 0 bases from J, with 9 bases between. The CDR3 is 14 residues long. Per the germline V gene, CDR1 is MDHEN and CDR2 is SYDVKM. The CDR3 protein is CASRLRSSYNEQFF. Here the CDR3 DNA reads TGTGCCAGCAGATTGAGGAGCTCCTACAATGAGCAGTTCTTC. The full variable domain, completed using reference TRBV28 and TRBJ2-1, is DVKVTQSSRYLVKRTGEKVFLECVQDMDHENMFWYRQDPGLGLRLIYFSYDVKMKEKGDIPEGYSVSREKKERFSLILESASTNQTSMYLCASRLRSSYNEQFFGPGTRLTVL.

This clonotype occurred many times. J is TRBJ2-7 and V is TRBV20-1; TRBD1 aligns across 11 bases. The CDR3 covers 13 residues. The V gene's germline CDR1 is DFQATT and CDR2 SNEGSKA (reference sequence). With V trimmed by 5 bases and J by 4 bases, 4 bases remained unmatched. The CDR3 sequence: CSARTGGSYEQYF. The CDR3 DNA follows: TGCAGTGCTCGGACAGGGGGCTCATACGAGCAGTACTTC.

At least ten counts were recorded for this clonotype. The chain joins TRBV7-8 to TRBJ2-5; D ambiguous. The CDR3 is 15 amino acids. CDR1 is SGHVS, CDR2 FQNEAQ, per germline. V lost 5 bases and J lost 2, with 15 bases in between. CDR3 in DNA: TGTGCCAGCAGCCCCCAAAGAGGTGTACAAGAGACCCAGTACTTC. Translating it yields CASSPQRGVQETQYF.

To note about this clonotype: A clone one base away is much larger, so this may be a read error. J is TRBJ2-5 and V is TRBV11-2, with TRBD1 as a possible D gene (5 bases). The CDR3 spans 16 residues. Per germline, CDR1 SGHAT and CDR2 FQNNGV. CDR3 DNA: TGTGCCAGCAGCTTGGCCCCGACAGTCCGACAAGAGACCCGGTACTTC. It encodes CASSLAPTVRQETRYF. Supplemented by reference TRBV11-2 and TRBJ2-5, the full variable domain reads EAGVAQSPRYKIIEKRQSVAFWCNPISGHATLYWYQQILGQGPKLLIQFQNNGVVDDSQLPKDRFSAERLKGVDSTLKIQPAKLEDSAVYLCASSLAPTVRQETRYFGPGTRLLVL.

The V call is TRBV19, the J call TRBJ1-1, with 8 bases aligning to TRBD1. Germline loops: CDR1 LNHDA, CDR2 SQIVND (reference sequence). The CDR3 is 14 residues long. V shed 7 bases and J 5 bases; nucleotides not matched to a gene: 9. The CDR3 region has the DNA TGTGCCAGTACCCTCTCCTGGACAGGGACTGAAGCTTTCTTT. Protein: CASTLSWTGTEAFF.

This clonotype has ten or more counts. CDR3 in DNA: TGTGCCAGCTCACCCTCGACAGGTGCAAATGAAAAACTGTTTTTT. This sequence encodes CASSPSTGANEKLFF. V gene TRBV18 combines with J gene TRBJ1-4; TRBD1 might be the D (6 bases). The CDR3 is made up of 15 amino acids. CDR1 and CDR2 from the germline V gene are KGHSH and LQKENI. Trimming pared 3 bases from V and 5 bases from J, leaving 13 bases between.

This clonotype appeared many times. The V gene is TRBV6-6, the J gene TRBJ2-7, with 7 nucleotides matching TRBD2. Trimming at V came to 0 bases and at J to 4 bases, leaving 9 bases not matched to a gene. CDR1 and CDR2 (germline): MNHNY, SVGAGI (reference sequence). This CDR3 comprises 16 residues. The chain's CDR3 is CASSYSSSGSGYEQYF. DNA for the CDR3: TGTGCCAGCAGTTACTCGAGCAGTGGTAGCGGGTACGAGCAGTACTTC.

The sample holds a few counts of this clonotype. This chain uses TRBV12-5 with TRBJ2-6; D remains unclear. The V end was cut by 2 bases, the J end by 0 bases, with 8 bases between. The CDR3 extends over 16 amino acids. The germline V gene encodes CDR1 LGHNT and CDR2 FRNRAP. CDR3 loop: CASGLPRISGANVLTF. The CDR3 DNA reads as TGTGCTAGTGGTTTGCCGCGTATCTCTGGGGCCAACGTCCTGACTTTC.

With regard to this clonotype: Just one base apart from a much larger clone, this may be a read error. This chain uses TRBV28 with TRBJ2-7; TRBD1 matches at 7 bases. The V segment lost 10 bases and the J segment 0 bases; nucleotides outside the gene matches: 9. Germline-derived CDR1 and CDR2 are MDHEN and SYDVKM. The CDR3 covers 14 residues. CDR3 region: CAISRTGRSYEQYF. Written as DNA, the CDR3 is TGTGCCATCAGCCGGACAGGCCGCTCCTACGAGCAGTACTTC. Filled out from reference TRBV28 and TRBJ2-7, the complete variable domain reads DVKVTQSSRYLVKRTGEKVFLECVQDMDHENMFWYRQDPGLGLRLIYFSYDVKMKEKGDIPEGYSVSREKKERFSLILESASTNQTSMYLCAISRTGRSYEQYFGPGTRLTVT.

The chain combines TRBV7-8 with TRBJ2-2, with D tentatively TRBD1 or TRBD2 (5 bases each). The CDR3 spans 12 residues. The ends were cut back, 6 bases at V and 6 bases at J, with 8 bases in the middle. CDR1 is SGHVS, CDR2 FQNEAQ, per germline. CDR3 amino acids: CASRQGPGELFF. Written as DNA, the CDR3 is TGTGCCAGCAGGCAGGGACCCGGGGAGCTGTTTTTT. Full variable domain (remainder filled in from reference TRBV7-8 and TRBJ2-2): GAGVSQSPRYKVAKRGQDVALRCDPISGHVSLFWYQQALGQGPEFLTYFQNEAQLDKSGLPSDRFFAERPEGSVSTLKIQRTQQEDSAVYLCASRQGPGELFFGEGSRLTVL.

Points on this clonotype: A much more abundant neighbour one base away suggests this may be a read error. The CDR3 nucleotides read TGTGCCAGCAGTTTTGGGGTAGGGGCCTCCTACGAGCAGTACTTC. It yields the protein CASSFGVGASYEQYF. V is TRBV28 and J is TRBJ2-7, with D perhaps TRBD1 (5 bases). Trimming removed 3 bases from V and 0 bases from J, with 12 bases in between. Germline values: CDR1 MDHEN, CDR2 SYDVKM. The CDR3 has 15 amino acids.